This T cell receptor (beta chain) was found in a study of blood T cell repertoires in COVID-19. Study summary: The cDNA or gDNA used as material had been derived from T cells, B-cell-depleted T cells, or PBMCs.

Sequencing used immunoSEQ multiplex PCR; TCRdb keeps in-frame clones, though not all of them. The sample carries 250,000 or so clones, roughly 86% recorded once. Germline V gene lookup returns CDR1 SGHAT and CDR2 FQNNGV. This CDR3 spans 12 amino acids. The V end lost 5 bases, the J end lost 9 bases, and 13 bases lay between the germline ends. The source of this sequence is a woman under 30 who had recovered from COVID-19. V usage is TRBV11-2 and J usage is TRBJ1-2, with a possible D match to TRBD1 (5 bases). The sequencing input was PBMCs or T cells enriched from blood (not recorded which). CDR3 nucleotide sequence: TGTGCCAGCAGCCAGGCGGGGGGTCGCTACACCTTC. Translating gives CASSQAGGRYTF. Filled out from reference TRBV11-2 and TRBJ1-2, the complete variable domain reads EAGVAQSPRYKIIEKRQSVAFWCNPISGHATLYWYQQILGQGPKLLIQFQNNGVVDDSQLPKDRFSAERLKGVDSTLKIQPAKLEDSAVYLCASSQAGGRYTFGSGTRLTVV.